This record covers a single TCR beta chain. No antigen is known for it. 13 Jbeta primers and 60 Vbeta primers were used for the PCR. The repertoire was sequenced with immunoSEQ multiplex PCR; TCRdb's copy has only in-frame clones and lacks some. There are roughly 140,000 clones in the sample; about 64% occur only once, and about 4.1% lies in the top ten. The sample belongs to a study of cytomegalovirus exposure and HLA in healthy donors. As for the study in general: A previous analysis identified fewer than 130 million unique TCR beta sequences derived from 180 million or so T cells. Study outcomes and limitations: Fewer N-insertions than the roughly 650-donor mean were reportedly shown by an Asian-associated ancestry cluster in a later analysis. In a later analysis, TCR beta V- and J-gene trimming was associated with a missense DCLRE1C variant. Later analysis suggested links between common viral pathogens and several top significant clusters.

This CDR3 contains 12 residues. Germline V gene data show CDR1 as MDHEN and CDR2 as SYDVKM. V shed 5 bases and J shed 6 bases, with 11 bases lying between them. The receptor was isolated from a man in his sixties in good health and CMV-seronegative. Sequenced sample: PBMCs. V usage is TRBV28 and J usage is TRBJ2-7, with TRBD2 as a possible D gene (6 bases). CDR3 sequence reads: CASSNQGLEQYF. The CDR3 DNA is TGTGCCAGCAGTAACCAGGGACTCGAGCAGTACTTC.